Below are 6 T cell receptor beta chains sequenced from a single sample in a study of spatial heterogeneity in lung cancer. The sample's time point: blood at routine non-recurrence follow-up after resection. MiXCR, applied by TCRdb to the 5' RACE reads, yields one record per CDR3 protein. The sample gives approximately 30,000 distinct CDR3 sequences, about 10% of which show up once; about 30% is in the top ten. Sample: PBMCs, taken at follow-up. All receptors derive from a female donor with early-stage non-small cell lung cancer.

The chain carries TRBV9 and TRBJ2-2; 11 bases are a match to TRBD2. Germline values: CDR1 SGDLS, CDR2 YYNGEE. The CDR3 covers 17 residues. V lost 3 bases to trimming and J lost 3 bases; unmatched junction nucleotides: 7. CDR3 DNA sequence: TGTGCCAGCAGCGATCCCACTAGCGGGAGCGACACCGGGGAGCTGTTTTTT. Translating gives CASSDPTSGSDTGELFF.

The chain has TRBV5-1 and TRBJ2-5; D is possibly TRBD1 (6 bases). This CDR3 region has 15 residues. The V and J ends lost 0 bases and 0 bases respectively, with 9 bases between them. The germline V gene encodes CDR1 SGHRS and CDR2 YFSETQ. For the CDR3, the DNA is TGCGCCAGCAGCTTGGGGGGACACCACCAAGAGACCCAGTACTTC. Translating it yields CASSLGGHHQETQYF.

The chain has TRBV7-9 and TRBJ1-2; D not resolved. V lost 3 bases and J lost 7, with 9 bases in between. The CDR3 contains 12 residues. Per the germline V gene, CDR1 is SEHNR and CDR2 is FQNEAQ (reference sequence). The CDR3 DNA reads TGTGCCAGCAGCTTGAATGCTTTTGGCTACACCTTC. Translation: CASSLNAFGYTF. The whole variable domain, filled in from reference TRBV7-9 and TRBJ1-2, reads DTGVSQNPRHKITKRGQNVTFRCDPISEHNRLYWYRQTLGQGPEFLTYFQNEAQLEKSRLLSDRFSAERPKGSFSTLEIQRTEQGDSAMYLCASSLNAFGYTFGSGTRLTVV.

At least ten counts were recorded for this clonotype. The V gene is TRBV5-1, the J gene TRBJ2-1; TRBD2 might be the D (5 bases). CDR3 size: 16 residues. Germline CDR1 and CDR2: SGHRS and YFSETQ. V was pared by 4 bases and J by 0 bases, with 14 bases between. The CDR3 is CASSLTGTPSYNEQFF. For the CDR3, the DNA is TGCGCCAGCAGCCTGACGGGAACCCCCTCCTACAATGAGCAGTTCTTC.

This chain links TRBV7-2 with TRBJ2-5; perhaps TRBD1 as D (6 bases). CDR1 and CDR2 (germline): SGHTA, FQGNSA. Trimming pared 5 bases from V and 0 bases from J, leaving 10 bases between. The CDR3 consists of 14 residues. DNA for the CDR3: TGTGCCAGCAGCCCAGGGGTGGACCAAGAGACCCAGTACTTC. Its protein product is CASSPGVDQETQYF.

V is TRBV5-1 and J is TRBJ2-1, with 8 bases aligning to TRBD1. This CDR3 region has 15 residues. Trimming removed 4 bases from V and 4 bases from J; junction bases left unmatched: 7. The germline CDR1 and CDR2 sequences are SGHRS and YFSETQ. The DNA for the CDR3 is TGCGCCAGCAGCCTCGGGACAGGTTATTACAATGAGCAGTTCTTC. Translation gives CASSLGTGYYNEQFF.